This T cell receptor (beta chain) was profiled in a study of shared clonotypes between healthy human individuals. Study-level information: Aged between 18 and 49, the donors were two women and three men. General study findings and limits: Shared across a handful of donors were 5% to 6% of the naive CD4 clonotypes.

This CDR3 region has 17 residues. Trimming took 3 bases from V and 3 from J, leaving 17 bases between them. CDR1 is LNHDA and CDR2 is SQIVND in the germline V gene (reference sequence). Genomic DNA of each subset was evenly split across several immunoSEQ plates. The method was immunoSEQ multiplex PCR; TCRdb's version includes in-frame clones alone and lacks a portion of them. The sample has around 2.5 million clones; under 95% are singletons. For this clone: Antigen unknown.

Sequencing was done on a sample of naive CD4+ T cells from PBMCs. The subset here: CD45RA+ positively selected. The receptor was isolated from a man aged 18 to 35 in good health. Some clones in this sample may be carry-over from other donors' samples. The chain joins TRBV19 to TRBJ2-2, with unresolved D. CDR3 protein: CASSIRLTAVDTGELFF. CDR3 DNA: TGTGCCAGTAGTATCAGGTTAACGGCAGTTGACACCGGGGAGCTGTTTTTT.